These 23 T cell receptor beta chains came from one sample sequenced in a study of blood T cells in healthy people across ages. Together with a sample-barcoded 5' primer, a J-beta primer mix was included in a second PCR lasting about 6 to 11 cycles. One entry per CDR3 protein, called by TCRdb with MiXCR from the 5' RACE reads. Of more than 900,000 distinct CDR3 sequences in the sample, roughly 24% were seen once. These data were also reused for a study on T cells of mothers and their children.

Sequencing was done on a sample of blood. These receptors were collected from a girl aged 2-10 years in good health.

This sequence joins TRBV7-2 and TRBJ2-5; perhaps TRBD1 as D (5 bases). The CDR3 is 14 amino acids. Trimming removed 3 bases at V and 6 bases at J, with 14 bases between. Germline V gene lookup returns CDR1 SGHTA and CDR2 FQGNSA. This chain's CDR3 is CASSLDWQGQTQYF. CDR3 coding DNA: TGTGCCAGCAGCTTGGATTGGCAGGGTCAGACCCAGTACTTC.

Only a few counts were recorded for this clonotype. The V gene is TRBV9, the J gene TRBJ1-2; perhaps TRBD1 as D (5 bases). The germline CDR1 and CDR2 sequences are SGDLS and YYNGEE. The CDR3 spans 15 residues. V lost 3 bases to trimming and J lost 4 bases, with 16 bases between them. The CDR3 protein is CASSGHGGESYGYTF. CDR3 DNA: TGTGCCAGCAGCGGCCATGGGGGGGAGAGCTATGGCTACACCTTC.

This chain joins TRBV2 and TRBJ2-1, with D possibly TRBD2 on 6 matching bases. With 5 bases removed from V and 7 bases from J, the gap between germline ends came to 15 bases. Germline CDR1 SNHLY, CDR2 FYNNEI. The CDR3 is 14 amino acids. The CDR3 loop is CASSPGVVINEQFF. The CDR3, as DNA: TGTGCCAGCAGTCCGGGAGTTGTCATAAATGAGCAGTTCTTC.

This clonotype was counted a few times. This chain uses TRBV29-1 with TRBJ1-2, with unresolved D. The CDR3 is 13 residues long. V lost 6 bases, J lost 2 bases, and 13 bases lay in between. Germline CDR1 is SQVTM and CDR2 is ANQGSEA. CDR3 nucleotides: TGCAGCGTACCTTACACCGAAAACTATGGCTACACCTTC. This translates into CSVPYTENYGYTF. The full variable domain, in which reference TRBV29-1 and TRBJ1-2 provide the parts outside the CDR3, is SAVISQKPSRDICQRGTSLTIQCQVDSQVTMMFWYRQQPGQSLTLIATANQGSEATYESGFVIDKFPISRPNLTFSTLTVSNMSPEDSSIYLCSVPYTENYGYTFGSGTRLTVV.

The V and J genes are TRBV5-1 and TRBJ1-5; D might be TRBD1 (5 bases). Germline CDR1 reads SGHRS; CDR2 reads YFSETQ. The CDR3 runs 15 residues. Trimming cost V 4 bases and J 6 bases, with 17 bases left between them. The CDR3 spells CASSPSGLQGQPQHF. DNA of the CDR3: TGCGCCAGCAGCCCATCGGGACTCCAAGGTCAGCCCCAGCATTTT.

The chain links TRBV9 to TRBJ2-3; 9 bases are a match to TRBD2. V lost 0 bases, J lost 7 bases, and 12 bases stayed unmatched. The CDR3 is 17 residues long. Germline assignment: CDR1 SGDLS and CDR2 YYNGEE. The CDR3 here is CASSVDPSRGGSNTQYF. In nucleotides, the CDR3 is TGTGCCAGCAGCGTAGACCCCTCGCGGGGGGGCAGTAATACGCAGTATTTT.

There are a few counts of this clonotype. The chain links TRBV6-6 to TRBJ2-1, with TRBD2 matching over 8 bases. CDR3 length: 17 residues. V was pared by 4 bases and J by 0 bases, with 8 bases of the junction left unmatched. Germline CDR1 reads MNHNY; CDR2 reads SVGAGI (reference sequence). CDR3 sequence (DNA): TGTGCCAGCAGTTCCTCGTATAGCGGGAACTCCTACAATGAGCAGTTCTTC. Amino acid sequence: CASSSSYSGNSYNEQFF.

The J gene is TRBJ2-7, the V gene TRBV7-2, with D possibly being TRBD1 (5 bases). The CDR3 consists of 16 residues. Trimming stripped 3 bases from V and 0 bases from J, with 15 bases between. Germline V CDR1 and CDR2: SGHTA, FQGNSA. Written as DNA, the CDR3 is TGTGCCAGCAGCTTTGTAGGAGTCAGGGTCTCCTACGAGCAGTACTTC. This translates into CASSFVGVRVSYEQYF.

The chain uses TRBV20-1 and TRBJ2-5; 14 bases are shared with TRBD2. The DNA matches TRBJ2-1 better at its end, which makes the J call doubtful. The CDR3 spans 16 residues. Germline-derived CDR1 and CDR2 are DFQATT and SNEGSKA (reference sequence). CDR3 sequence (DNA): TGCAGTGCCGGACTAGCGGGGGGACAATCCTACAATGAGCAGTTCTTC. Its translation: CSAGLAGGQSYNEQFF.

The CDR3 sequence: CASSSYPTGGNTEAFF. The CDR3 DNA follows: TGCGCCAGCAGCTCATACCCGACAGGCGGGAACACTGAAGCTTTCTTT. The chain recombines TRBV4-1 with TRBJ1-1; TRBD1 is a possible D gene (6 bases). CDR1 and CDR2 from the germline V gene are MGHRA and YSYEKL. V was trimmed by 5 bases and J by 1 base, leaving 17 bases between them. The CDR3 consists of 16 residues.

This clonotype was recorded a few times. CDR3 in amino acids: CSVPRLAGDTDTQYF. The CDR3 DNA sequence: TGCAGCGTGCCCAGACTAGCGGGAGACACAGATACGCAGTATTTT. The V gene is TRBV29-1, the J gene TRBJ2-3, with 12 bases matching TRBD2. After removal of 6 bases from V and 2 bases from J, the junction contained 6 bases not matched to a gene. Germline-derived CDR1 and CDR2 are SQVTM and ANQGSEA. The CDR3 loop spans 15 amino acids.

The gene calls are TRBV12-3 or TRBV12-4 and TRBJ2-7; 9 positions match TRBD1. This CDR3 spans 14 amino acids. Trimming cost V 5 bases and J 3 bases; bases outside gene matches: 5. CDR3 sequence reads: CASSPGDRVYEQYF. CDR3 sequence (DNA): TGTGCCAGCAGTCCAGGGGACAGGGTCTACGAGCAGTACTTC.

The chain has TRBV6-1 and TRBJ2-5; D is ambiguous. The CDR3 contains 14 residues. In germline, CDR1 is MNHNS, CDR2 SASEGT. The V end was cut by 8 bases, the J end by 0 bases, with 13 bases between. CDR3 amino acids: CASDAFRDQETQYF. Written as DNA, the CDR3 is TGTGCCAGCGACGCTTTCCGGGACCAAGAGACCCAGTACTTC.

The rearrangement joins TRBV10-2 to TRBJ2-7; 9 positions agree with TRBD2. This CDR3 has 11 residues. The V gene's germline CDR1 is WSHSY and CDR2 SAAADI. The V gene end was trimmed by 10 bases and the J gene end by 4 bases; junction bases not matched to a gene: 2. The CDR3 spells CATTSGYEQYF. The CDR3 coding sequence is TGCGCCACAACTAGCGGGTACGAGCAGTACTTC.

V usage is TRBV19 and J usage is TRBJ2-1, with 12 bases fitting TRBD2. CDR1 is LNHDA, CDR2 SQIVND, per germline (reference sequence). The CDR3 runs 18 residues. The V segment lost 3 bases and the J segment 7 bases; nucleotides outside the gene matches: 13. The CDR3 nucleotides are TGTGCCAGTAGTATTCCACGCCCCCTAGCGGGGGGGCCAAATGAGCAGTTCTTC. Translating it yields CASSIPRPLAGGPNEQFF.

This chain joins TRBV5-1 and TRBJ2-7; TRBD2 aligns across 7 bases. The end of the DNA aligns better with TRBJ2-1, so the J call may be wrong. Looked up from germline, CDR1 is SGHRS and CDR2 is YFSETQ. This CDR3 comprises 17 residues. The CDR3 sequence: CASSLVRLLADTEEQFF. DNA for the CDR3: TGCGCCAGCAGCTTGGTGCGGTTGCTAGCGGACACCGAAGAGCAGTTCTTC.

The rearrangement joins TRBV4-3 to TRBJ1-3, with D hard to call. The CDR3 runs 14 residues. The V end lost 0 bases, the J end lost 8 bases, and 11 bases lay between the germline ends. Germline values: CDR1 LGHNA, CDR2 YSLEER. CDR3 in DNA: TGCGCCAGCAGCCAAGATATTGGCTGGGACACCATATATTTT. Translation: CASSQDIGWDTIYF.

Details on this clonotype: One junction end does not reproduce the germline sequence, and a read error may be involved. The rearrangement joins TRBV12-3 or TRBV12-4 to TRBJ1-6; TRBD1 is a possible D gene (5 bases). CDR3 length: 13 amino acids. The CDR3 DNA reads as TGTGCCAGCCTTTCGGGACTTAATTCAACCCTCCACTTT. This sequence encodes CASLSGLNSTLHF.

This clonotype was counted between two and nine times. In DNA, the CDR3 is TGCAGTGCTAGTTTGGGGCCAAAAGAGACCCAGTACTTC. Translating it yields CSASLGPKETQYF. V usage is TRBV20-1 and J usage is TRBJ2-5, with D tentatively TRBD1 (5 bases). V was clipped by 3 bases and J by 3 bases, with 11 bases between them. The CDR3 is 13 amino acids. The germline CDR1 and CDR2 sequences are DFQATT and SNEGSKA (reference sequence).

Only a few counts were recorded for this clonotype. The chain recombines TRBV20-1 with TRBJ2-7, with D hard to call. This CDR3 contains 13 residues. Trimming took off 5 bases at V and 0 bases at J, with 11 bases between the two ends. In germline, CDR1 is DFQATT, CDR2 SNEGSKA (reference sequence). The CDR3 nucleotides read TGCAGTGCTTGGGCGGCCAACTCCTACGAGCAGTACTTC. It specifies CSAWAANSYEQYF.

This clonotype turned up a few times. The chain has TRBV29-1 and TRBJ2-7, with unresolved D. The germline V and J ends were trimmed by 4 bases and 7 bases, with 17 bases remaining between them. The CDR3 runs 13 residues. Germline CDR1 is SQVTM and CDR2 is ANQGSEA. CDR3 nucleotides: TGCAGCGTTGCAAAGCCTACATCCAGAGAGCAGTACTTC. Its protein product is CSVAKPTSREQYF.

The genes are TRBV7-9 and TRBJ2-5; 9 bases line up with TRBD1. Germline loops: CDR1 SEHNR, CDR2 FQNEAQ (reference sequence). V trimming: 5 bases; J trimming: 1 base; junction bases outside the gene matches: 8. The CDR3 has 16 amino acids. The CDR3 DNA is TGTGCCAGCAGCCCCGGGACAGGGCCCTTCCAAGAGACCCAGTACTTC. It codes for CASSPGTGPFQETQYF. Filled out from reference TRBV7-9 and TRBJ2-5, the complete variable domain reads DTGVSQNPRHKITKRGQNVTFRCDPISEHNRLYWYRQTLGQGPEFLTYFQNEAQLEKSRLLSDRFSAERPKGSFSTLEIQRTEQGDSAMYLCASSPGTGPFQETQYFGPGTRLLVL.

CDR3 region: CASSWPSGDYEQYF. CDR3 coding DNA: TGTGCCAGCAGTTGGCCCAGCGGAGACTACGAGCAGTACTTC. The chain uses TRBV2 and TRBJ2-7; a weak D match, TRBD2 (5 bases). The V end lost 5 bases, the J end lost 3 bases, and 14 bases lay between the germline ends. Germline V gives CDR1 SNHLY, CDR2 FYNNEI. The CDR3 totals 14 residues. Drawing the rest from reference TRBV2 and TRBJ2-7, the complete variable domain is EPEVTQTPSHQVTQMGQEVILRCVPISNHLYFYWYRQILGQKVEFLVSFYNNEISEKSEIFDDQFSVERPDGSNFTLKIRSTKLEDSAMYFCASSWPSGDYEQYFGPGTRLTVT.